Below, 12 T cell receptor beta chains from the same sample are listed, as sequenced in a study of T-cell memory formation after mild COVID-19. TCRdb ran MiXCR on the 5' RACE reads and lists one entry per CDR3 protein. The table includes about 410,000 distinct CDR3 sequences, under 25% detected once. Sequencing input: PBMCs or a T cell subset sorted from them (not recorded which). The receptors derive from an adult woman who had mild COVID-19 (a few samples of this study predate the infection). Cell type and time point are not known.

This clonotype was recorded at least ten times. The rearrangement uses TRBV7-6 and TRBJ2-2; D unclear. Trimming pared 3 bases from V and 4 bases from J, leaving 6 bases between. The germline V gene encodes CDR1 SGHVS and CDR2 FNYEAQ. The CDR3 extends over 13 amino acids. The DNA of the CDR3 is TGTGCCAGCAGCTTGGGCTCCACCGGGGAGCTGTTTTTT. It yields the protein CASSLGSTGELFF.

This clonotype was recorded a few times. This chain connects TRBV24-1 to TRBJ2-3, with D perhaps matching TRBD2 (6 bases). The germline V gene has CDR1 KGHDR and CDR2 SFDVKD. This CDR3 has 14 amino acids. V dropped 7 bases and J dropped 7 bases, with 17 bases sitting between them. CDR3 protein: CATSTTSRFHTQYF. CDR3 nucleotides: TGTGCCACCAGCACGACTAGTAGGTTCCATACGCAGTATTTT.

The genes are TRBV6-2 or TRBV6-3 and TRBJ2-7; 12 nucleotides align to TRBD2. The CDR3 contains 14 residues. After removal of 6 bases from V and 3 bases from J, the junction contained 3 bases not matched to a gene. Germline V lookup: CDR1 MNHEY, CDR2 SVGEGT. CDR3 sequence (DNA): TGTGCCAGCAGGAGGACTAGCGGGATCTACGAGCAGTACTTC. Residues: CASRRTSGIYEQYF.

The V call is TRBV30, the J call TRBJ2-3; D is unresolved. There are 12 residues in the CDR3. Germline V gene sequence: CDR1 GTSNPN, CDR2 SVGIG (reference sequence). V lost 2 bases to trimming and J lost 4 bases, with 7 bases between them. CDR3 residues: CAWSIGSDTQYF. In DNA, the CDR3 is TGTGCCTGGAGTATTGGGTCAGATACGCAGTATTTT.

The chain joins TRBV20-1 to TRBJ1-5; D not certain. Deletions cut 4 bases from V and 0 bases from J, with 16 bases between. This CDR3 is 16 amino acids long. The germline CDR1 and CDR2 sequences are DFQATT and SNEGSKA (reference sequence). The CDR3 region has the DNA TGCAGTGCTATATGGCGGCCTGGATATAGCAATCAGCCCCAGCATTTT. Translation gives CSAIWRPGYSNQPQHF.

This clonotype has only a few counts. The chain recombines TRBV12-3 or TRBV12-4 with TRBJ1-1; D not resolved. The V gene lost 3 bases and the J gene lost 3 bases, with 8 bases spanning the gap. The CDR3 is 13 residues long. CDR3 sequence (DNA): TGTGCCAGCAGTTTGCCCCCGTACACTGAAGCTTTCTTT. It yields the protein CASSLPPYTEAFF.

The chain uses TRBV5-1 and TRBJ1-5; 7 bases align to TRBD1. Germline CDR1 reads SGHRS; CDR2 reads YFSETQ. Trimming took 4 bases from V and 0 from J; bases not matched to a gene: 4. This CDR3 is built from 15 residues. The CDR3 DNA follows: TGCGCCAGCAGCCCCGGGACAGATAGCAATCAGCCCCAGCATTTT. Protein sequence: CASSPGTDSNQPQHF.

The chain couples TRBV5-1 to TRBJ1-1, with D possibly TRBD1 on 6 matching bases. V was pared by 0 bases and J by 0 bases, with 15 bases between. The CDR3 has 17 residues. Germline V CDR1 and CDR2: SGHRS, YFSETQ. The CDR3 DNA reads TGCGCCAGCAGCTTGGTGGTTTTCGGACAGATGAACACTGAAGCTTTCTTT. It is translated as CASSLVVFGQMNTEAFF.

This clonotype was counted between two and nine times. The J gene is TRBJ2-5, the V gene TRBV10-3; D is uncertain. CDR1 and CDR2 (germline): ENHRY, SYGVKD. Trimming cost V 0 bases and J 2 bases, with 7 bases left between them. The CDR3 loop spans 14 amino acids. The CDR3 sequence is CAISESTGQETQYF. Here the CDR3 DNA reads TGTGCCATCAGTGAGTCTACGGGTCAAGAGACCCAGTACTTC.

The chain recombines TRBV7-9 with TRBJ1-2; D possibly corresponds to TRBD1 (6 bases). This CDR3 region has 17 residues. V was trimmed by 3 bases and J by 0 bases, leaving 17 bases between them. Germline V gene sequence: CDR1 SEHNR, CDR2 FQNEAQ (reference sequence). The CDR3 sequence: CASSFQGQIQANYGYTF. The CDR3 coding sequence is TGTGCCAGCAGCTTCCAGGGGCAAATTCAAGCTAACTATGGCTACACCTTC. The variable domain in full, with the rest retrieved from reference TRBV7-9 and TRBJ1-2, is DTGVSQNPRHKITKRGQNVTFRCDPISEHNRLYWYRQTLGQGPEFLTYFQNEAQLEKSRLLSDRFSAERPKGSFSTLEIQRTEQGDSAMYLCASSFQGQIQANYGYTFGSGTRLTVV.

This sequence joins TRBV7-8 and TRBJ2-3; D may match TRBD1 or TRBD2 (5 bases each). V lost 4 bases and J lost 0, with 11 bases in between. The germline gives CDR1 SGHVS, CDR2 FQNEAQ. The CDR3 runs 15 residues. The CDR3: CASSWGTTSTDTQYF. CDR3 in DNA: TGTGCCAGCAGCTGGGGGACCACTAGCACAGATACGCAGTATTTT.

This clonotype has just a few counts. The V gene is TRBV11-2, the J gene TRBJ2-1; 7 positions agree with TRBD2. CDR1 is SGHAT and CDR2 is FQNNGV in the germline V gene. J lost 8 bases, V lost 3 bases, and 10 bases had no gene match. The CDR3 covers 15 residues. CDR3: CASSLVGGGLDEQFF. The CDR3 coding sequence is TGTGCCAGCAGCTTGGTGGGGGGGGGTTTGGATGAGCAGTTCTTC. The variable domain in full, with the rest retrieved from reference TRBV11-2 and TRBJ2-1, is EAGVAQSPRYKIIEKRQSVAFWCNPISGHATLYWYQQILGQGPKLLIQFQNNGVVDDSQLPKDRFSAERLKGVDSTLKIQPAKLEDSAVYLCASSLVGGGLDEQFFGPGTRLTVL.